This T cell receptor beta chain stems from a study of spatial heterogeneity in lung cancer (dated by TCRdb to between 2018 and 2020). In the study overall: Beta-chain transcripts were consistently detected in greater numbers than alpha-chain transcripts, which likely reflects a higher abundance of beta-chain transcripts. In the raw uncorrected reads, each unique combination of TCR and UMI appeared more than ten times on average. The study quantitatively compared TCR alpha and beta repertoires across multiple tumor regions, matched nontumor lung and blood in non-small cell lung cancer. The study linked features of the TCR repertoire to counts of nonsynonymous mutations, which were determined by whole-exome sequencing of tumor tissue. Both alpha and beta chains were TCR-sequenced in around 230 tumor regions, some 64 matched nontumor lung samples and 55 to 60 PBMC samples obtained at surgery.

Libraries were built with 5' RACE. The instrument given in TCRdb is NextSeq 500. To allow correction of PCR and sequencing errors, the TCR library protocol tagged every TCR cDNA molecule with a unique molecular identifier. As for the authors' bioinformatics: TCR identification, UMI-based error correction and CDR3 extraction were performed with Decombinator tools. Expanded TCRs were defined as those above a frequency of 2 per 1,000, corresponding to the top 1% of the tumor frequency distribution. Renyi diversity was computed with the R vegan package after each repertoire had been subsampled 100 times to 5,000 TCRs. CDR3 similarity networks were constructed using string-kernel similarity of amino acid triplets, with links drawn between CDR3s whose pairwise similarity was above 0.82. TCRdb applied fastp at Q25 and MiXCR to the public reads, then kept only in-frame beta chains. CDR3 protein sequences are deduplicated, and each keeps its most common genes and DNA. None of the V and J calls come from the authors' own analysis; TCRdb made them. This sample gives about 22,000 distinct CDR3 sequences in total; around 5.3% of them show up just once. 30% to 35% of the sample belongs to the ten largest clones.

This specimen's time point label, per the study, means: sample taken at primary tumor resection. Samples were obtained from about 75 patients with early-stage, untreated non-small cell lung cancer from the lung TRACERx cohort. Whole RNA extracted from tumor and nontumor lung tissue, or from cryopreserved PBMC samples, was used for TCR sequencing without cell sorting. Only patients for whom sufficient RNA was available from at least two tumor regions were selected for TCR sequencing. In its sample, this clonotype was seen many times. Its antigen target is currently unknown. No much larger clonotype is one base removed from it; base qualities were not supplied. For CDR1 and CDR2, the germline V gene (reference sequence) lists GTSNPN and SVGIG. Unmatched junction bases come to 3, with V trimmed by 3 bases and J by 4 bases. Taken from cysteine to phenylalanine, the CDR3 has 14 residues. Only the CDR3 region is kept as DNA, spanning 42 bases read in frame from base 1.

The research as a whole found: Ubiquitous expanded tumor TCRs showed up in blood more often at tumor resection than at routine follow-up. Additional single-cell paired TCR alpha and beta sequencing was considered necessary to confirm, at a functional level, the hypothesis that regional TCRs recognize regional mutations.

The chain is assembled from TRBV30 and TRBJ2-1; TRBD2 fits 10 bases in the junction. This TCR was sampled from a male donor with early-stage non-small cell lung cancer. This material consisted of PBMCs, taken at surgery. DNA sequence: TGTGCCTGGAGCGCACTAGCGGGGTACAATGAGCAGTTCTTC. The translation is CAWSALAGYNEQFF.